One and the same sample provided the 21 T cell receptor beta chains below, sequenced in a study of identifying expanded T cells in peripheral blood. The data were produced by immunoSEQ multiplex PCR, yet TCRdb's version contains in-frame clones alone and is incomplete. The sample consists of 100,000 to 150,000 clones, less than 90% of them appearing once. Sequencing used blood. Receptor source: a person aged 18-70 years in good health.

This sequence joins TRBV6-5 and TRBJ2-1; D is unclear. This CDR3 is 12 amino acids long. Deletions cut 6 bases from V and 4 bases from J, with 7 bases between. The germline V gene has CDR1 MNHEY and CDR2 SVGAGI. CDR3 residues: CASRGIYNEQFF. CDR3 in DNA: TGTGCCAGCAGGGGAATATACAATGAGCAGTTCTTC.

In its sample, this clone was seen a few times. The CDR3 DNA reads TGTGCCAGCAGCGTTTCTGGGGCCAACGTCCTGACTTTC. This translates into CASSVSGANVLTF. The chain employs TRBV9 and TRBJ2-6; D unresolved. V was clipped by 2 bases and J by 1 base, with 1 base between them. Per germline, CDR1 SGDLS and CDR2 YYNGEE. The CDR3 has 13 amino acids.

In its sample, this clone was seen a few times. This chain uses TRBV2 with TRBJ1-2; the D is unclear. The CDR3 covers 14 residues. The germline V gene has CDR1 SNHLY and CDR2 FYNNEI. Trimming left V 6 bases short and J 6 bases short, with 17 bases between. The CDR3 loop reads CASSPDWEADGYTF. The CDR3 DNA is TGTGCCAGCAGCCCAGACTGGGAGGCGGATGGCTACACCTTC.

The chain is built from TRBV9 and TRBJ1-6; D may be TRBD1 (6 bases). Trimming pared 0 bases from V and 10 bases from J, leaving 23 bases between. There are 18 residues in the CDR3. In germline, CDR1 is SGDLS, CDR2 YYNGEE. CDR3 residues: CASSVEGDGRGGGSPLHF. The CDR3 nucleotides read TGTGCCAGCAGCGTAGAGGGAGATGGGAGGGGAGGGGGATCACCCCTCCACTTT.

The CDR3, as DNA: TGTGCCAGCAGCTTTCGACTAGCGGACAATGAGCAGTTCTTC. Its translation: CASSFRLADNEQFF. The genes are TRBV9 and TRBJ2-1; TRBD2 agrees at 9 bases. CDR3 size: 14 residues. The V gene end was trimmed by 4 bases and the J gene end by 5 bases; junction bases not matched to a gene: 4. CDR1 is SGDLS, CDR2 YYNGEE, per germline.

CDR3 coding DNA: TGTGCCAGCAGCCCGGGGACCGGGAACTATAATTCACCCCTCCACTTT. It codes for CASSPGTGNYNSPLHF. This rearrangement joins TRBV5-8 to TRBJ1-6; tentatively, D is TRBD1 (5 bases). Trimming took 4 bases from V and 3 from J, leaving 14 bases between them. Germline assignment: CDR1 SGHTS and CDR2 YDEGEE. CDR3 length: 16 amino acids.

The CDR3 loop reads CASSLVVGYTF. CDR3 sequence (DNA): TGTGCCAGCAGCTTAGTTGTCGGCTACACCTTC. The V call is TRBV11-2, the J call TRBJ1-2; D unresolved. V dropped 1 base and J dropped 8 bases, with 5 bases sitting between them. CDR3 length: 11 residues. CDR1 is SGHAT and CDR2 is FQNNGV in the germline V gene.

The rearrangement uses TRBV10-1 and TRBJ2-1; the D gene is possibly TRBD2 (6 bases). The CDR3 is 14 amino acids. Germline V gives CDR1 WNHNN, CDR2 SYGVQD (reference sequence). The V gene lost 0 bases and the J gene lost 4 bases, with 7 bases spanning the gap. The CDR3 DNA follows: TGCGCCAGCAGTGAGTCGGGGGGATACAATGAGCAGTTCTTC. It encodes CASSESGGYNEQFF.

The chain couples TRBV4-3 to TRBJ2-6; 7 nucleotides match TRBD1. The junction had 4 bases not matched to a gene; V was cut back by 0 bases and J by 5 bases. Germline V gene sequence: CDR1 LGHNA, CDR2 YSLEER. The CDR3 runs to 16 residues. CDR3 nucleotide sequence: TGCGCCAGCAGCCAAGATTGGGACAGATGGGCCAACGTCCTGACTTTC. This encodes CASSQDWDRWANVLTF.

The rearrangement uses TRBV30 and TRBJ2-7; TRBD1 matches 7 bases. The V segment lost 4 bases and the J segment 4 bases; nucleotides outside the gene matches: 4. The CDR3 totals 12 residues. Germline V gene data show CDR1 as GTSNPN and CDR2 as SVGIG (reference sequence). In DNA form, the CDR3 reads TGTGCCTGGAAGGGCAGGGGGTACGAGCAGTACTTC. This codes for CAWKGRGYEQYF.

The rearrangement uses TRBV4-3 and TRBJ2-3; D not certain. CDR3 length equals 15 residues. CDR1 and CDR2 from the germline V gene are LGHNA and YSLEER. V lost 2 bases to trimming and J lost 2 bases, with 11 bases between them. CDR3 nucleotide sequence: TGCGCCAGCAGCCAACCGGGCCTAAACACAGATACGCAGTATTTT. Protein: CASSQPGLNTDTQYF.

The CDR3 is CASSPDLTGELFF. In nucleotides, the CDR3 is TGTGCCAGCAGTCCGGACCTTACCGGGGAGCTGTTTTTT. V gene TRBV28 combines with J gene TRBJ2-2; D not certain. The CDR3 runs 13 residues. Trimming removed 5 bases at V and 5 bases at J, with 9 bases between. CDR1 and CDR2 (germline): MDHEN, SYDVKM.

The CDR3 DNA follows: TGTGCCAGCAGTTGGGCCGCAATGAACACTGAAGCTTTCTTT. Its translation: CASSWAAMNTEAFF. V usage is TRBV6-5 and J usage is TRBJ1-1, with D uncertain. Deletions cut 4 bases from V and 0 bases from J, with 9 bases between. The CDR3 totals 14 residues. Germline loops: CDR1 MNHEY, CDR2 SVGAGI.

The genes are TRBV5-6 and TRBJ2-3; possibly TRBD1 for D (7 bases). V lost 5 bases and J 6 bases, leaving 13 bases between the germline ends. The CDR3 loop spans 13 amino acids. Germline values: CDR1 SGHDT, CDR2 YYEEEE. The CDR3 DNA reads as TGTGCCAGCAGTTCCAGGGGGGTTGATACGCAGTATTTT. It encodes CASSSRGVDTQYF. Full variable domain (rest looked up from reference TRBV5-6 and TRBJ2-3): DAGVTQSPTHLIKTRGQQVTLRCSPKSGHDTVSWYQQALGQGPQFIFQYYEEEERQRGNFPDRFSGHQFPNYSSELNVNALLLGDSALYLCASSSRGVDTQYFGPGTRLTVL.

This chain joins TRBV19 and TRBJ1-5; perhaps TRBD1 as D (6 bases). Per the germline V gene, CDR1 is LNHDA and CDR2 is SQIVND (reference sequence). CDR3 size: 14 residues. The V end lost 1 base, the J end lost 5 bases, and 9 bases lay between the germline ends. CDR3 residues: CASSIGGGDQPQHF. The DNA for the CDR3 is TGTGCCAGTAGTATAGGAGGGGGAGATCAGCCCCAGCATTTT.

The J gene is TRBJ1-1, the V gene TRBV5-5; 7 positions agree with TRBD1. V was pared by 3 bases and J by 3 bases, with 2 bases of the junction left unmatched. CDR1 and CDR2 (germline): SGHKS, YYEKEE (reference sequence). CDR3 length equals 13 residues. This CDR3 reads CASSYQGDTEAFF. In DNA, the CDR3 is TGTGCCAGCAGCTACCAGGGGGACACTGAAGCTTTCTTT.

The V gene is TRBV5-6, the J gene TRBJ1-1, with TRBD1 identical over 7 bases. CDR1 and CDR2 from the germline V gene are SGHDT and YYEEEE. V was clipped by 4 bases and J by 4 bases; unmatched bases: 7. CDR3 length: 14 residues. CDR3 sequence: CASSKDRYGTEAFF. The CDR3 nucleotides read TGTGCCAGCAGCAAGGACAGGTATGGCACTGAAGCTTTCTTT.

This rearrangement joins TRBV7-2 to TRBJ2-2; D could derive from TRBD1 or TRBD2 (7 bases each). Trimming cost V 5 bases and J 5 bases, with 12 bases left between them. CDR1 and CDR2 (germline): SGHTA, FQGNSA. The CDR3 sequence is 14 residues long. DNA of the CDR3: TGTGCCAGCAGCCCCCAGGGGGGGACCGGGGAGCTGTTTTTT. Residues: CASSPQGGTGELFF.

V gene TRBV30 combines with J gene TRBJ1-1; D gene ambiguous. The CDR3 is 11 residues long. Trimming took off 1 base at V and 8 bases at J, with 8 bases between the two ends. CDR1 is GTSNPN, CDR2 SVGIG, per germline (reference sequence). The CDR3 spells CAWSARGEAFF. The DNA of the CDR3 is TGTGCCTGGAGTGCCCGAGGCGAAGCTTTCTTT.

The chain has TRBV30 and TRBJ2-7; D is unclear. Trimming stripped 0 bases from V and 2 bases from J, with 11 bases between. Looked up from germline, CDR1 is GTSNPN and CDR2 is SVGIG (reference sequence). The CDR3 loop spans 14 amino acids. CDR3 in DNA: TGTGCCTGGAGTGTCCCGCCCCAAACCTACGAGCAGTACTTC. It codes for CAWSVPPQTYEQYF.

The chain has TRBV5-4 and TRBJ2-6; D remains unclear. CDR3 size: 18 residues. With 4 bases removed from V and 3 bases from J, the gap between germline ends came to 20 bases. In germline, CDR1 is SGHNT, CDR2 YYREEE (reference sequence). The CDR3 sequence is CASSRSGGVIDGANVLTF. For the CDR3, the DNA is TGTGCCAGCAGCCGATCCGGTGGGGTTATTGATGGGGCCAACGTCCTGACTTTC.